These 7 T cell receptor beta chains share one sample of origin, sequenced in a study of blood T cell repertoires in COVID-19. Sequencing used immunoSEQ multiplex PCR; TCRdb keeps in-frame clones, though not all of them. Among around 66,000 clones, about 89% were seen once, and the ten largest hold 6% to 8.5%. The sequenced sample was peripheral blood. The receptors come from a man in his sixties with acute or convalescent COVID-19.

The CDR3 region has the DNA TGTGCCAGTACCTCGTTGGGGGGTAGAACAATGAACACTGAAGCTTTCTTT. This sequence encodes CASTSLGGRTMNTEAFF. This chain uses TRBV19 with TRBJ1-1; possibly TRBD1 for D (5 bases). CDR1 and CDR2 (germline): LNHDA, SQIVND (reference sequence). Trimming stripped 7 bases from V and 0 bases from J, with 21 bases between. CDR3 size: 17 residues.

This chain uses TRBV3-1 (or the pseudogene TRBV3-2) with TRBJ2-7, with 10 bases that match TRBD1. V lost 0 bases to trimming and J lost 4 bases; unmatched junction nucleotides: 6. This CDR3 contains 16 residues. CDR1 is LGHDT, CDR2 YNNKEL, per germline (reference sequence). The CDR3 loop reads CASSQESGQGLYEQYF. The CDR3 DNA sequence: TGTGCCAGCAGCCAAGAGTCGGGACAGGGGCTGTACGAGCAGTACTTC.

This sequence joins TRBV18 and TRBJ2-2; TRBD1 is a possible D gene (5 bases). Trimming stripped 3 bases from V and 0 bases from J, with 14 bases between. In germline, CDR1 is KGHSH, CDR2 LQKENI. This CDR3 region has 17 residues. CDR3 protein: CASSPRQNRPNTGELFF. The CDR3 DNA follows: TGTGCCAGCTCACCTCGACAGAACCGACCGAACACCGGGGAGCTGTTTTTT.

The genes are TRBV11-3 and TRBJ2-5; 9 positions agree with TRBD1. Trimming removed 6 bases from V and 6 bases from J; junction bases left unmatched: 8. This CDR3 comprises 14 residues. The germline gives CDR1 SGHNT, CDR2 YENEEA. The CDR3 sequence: CASRPGTGYKTQYF. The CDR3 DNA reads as TGTGCCAGCAGACCCGGGACAGGGTATAAGACCCAGTACTTC.

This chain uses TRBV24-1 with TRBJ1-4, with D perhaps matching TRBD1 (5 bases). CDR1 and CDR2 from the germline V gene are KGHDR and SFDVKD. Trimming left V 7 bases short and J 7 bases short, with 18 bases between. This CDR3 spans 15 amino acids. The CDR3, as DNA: TGTGCCACCAGAACTACCCCACAGGCAGGTGAAAAACTGTTTTTT. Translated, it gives CATRTTPQAGEKLFF.

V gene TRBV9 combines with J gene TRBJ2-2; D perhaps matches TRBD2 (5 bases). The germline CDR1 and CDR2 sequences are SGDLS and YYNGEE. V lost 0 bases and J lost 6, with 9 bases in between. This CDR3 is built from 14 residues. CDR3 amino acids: CASSVEWESGELFF. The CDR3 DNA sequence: TGTGCCAGCAGCGTAGAGTGGGAGTCCGGGGAGCTGTTTTTT.

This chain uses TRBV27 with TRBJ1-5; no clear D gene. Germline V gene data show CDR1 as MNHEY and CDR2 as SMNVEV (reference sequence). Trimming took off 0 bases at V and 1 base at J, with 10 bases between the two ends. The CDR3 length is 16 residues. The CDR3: CASSLSPGVSNQPQHF. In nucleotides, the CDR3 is TGTGCCAGCAGTTTATCCCCCGGGGTGAGCAATCAGCCCCAGCATTTT.